Listed below are T cell receptor beta chains from one sample, sequenced in a study of T cell responses to AZD1222 COVID-19 vaccine. Assay: immunoSEQ multiplex PCR; the TCRdb copy retains only in-frame clones and omits some. The profile covers 150,000 to 200,000 clones, with roughly 87% appearing a single time and about 2.8% taken by the ten largest. This specimen consisted of peripheral blood, obtained on day 0 of AZD1222 vaccination. The receptors were sampled from an adult in good health. The CDR3 runs from the conserved cysteine through the conserved F or W. D genes are given only for firm matches. Rows give clone size only sometimes, using once, few, many, or a class for an expanded clone.

>-|-|TRBJ1-1|TRBV10-3
TGTGCCAGCAAGGGTGGTTTGGACACTGAAGCTTTCTTT
CASKGGLDTEAFF
>-|-|TRBJ1-1|TRBV28
TGTGCCAGCAGTGTGTGGGCCTCGAACACTGAAGCTTTCTTT
CASSVWASNTEAFF
>-|-|TRBJ1-2|TRBV3-1/TRBV3-2
TGTGCCAGCAGCCTACCGGGACTCCCTAAAACGGGCTACACCTTC
CASSLPGLPKTGYTF
>-|-|TRBJ2-7|TRBV28
TGTGCCAGCAGTCCCCCCGGAGGGGGCTCCTACGAGCAGTACTTC
CASSPPGGGSYEQYF
>-|-|TRBJ2-3|TRBV4-2
TGTGCCAGCAGCCTCCCCCGAAGGGGGATAGCGCAGTATTTT
CASSLPRRGIAQYF
>-|TRBD2|TRBJ2-7|TRBV29-1
TGCAGCGTCCATACGACTAGCGGCTACGAGCAGTACTTC
CSVHTTSGYEQYF
>-|-|TRBJ2-5|TRBV21-1
TGTGCCAGCAGCCCCGGGACAGGGAATCAAGAGACCCAGTACTTC
CASSPGTGNQETQYF
>-|TRBD2|TRBJ2-1|TRBV28
TGTGCCAGCAGTTTGGAGCGGGAGGCCTACAATGAGCAGTTCTTC
CASSLEREAYNEQFF
>-|TRBD2|TRBJ2-7|TRBV19
TGTGCCAGTAGTATAGGAAGGGCGGGGGACGAGCAGTACTTC
CASSIGRAGDEQYF
>-|-|TRBJ1-4|TRBV6-5
TGTGCCAGCAGTTACTCGGGACGTCACGGGGAAAAACTGTTTTTT
CASSYSGRHGEKLFF
>-|-|TRBJ1-6|TRBV6-2/TRBV6-3
TGTGCCAGCAGTTACGTATACAGAACCAAGAATAATTCACCCCTCCACTTT
CASSYVYRTKNNSPLHF
>-|-|TRBJ1-4|TRBV19
TGTGCCAGTAGTGCCAGGATTGGCAATGAAAAACTGTTTTTT
CASSARIGNEKLFF
>-|TRBD2|TRBJ2-7|TRBV10-2
TGCGCCAGCAGCAGGGGTATGAGGACTAGCGGAAAGGACGAGCAGTACTTC
CASSRGMRTSGKDEQYF
>-|TRBD1|TRBJ2-3|TRBV5-1
TGCGCCAGCAGCGGGGAATGGACAGGGTCGGCAGATACGCAGTATTTT
CASSGEWTGSADTQYF
>once|-|TRBJ2-3|TRBV30
TGTGCCTGGGCAACGACAAGGTCTAGCACAGATACGCAGTATTTT
CAWATTRSSTDTQYF
>-|-|TRBJ2-1|TRBV9
TGTGCCAGCAGCGTCGGACTTGACAATGAGCAGTTCTTC
CASSVGLDNEQFF
>-|TRBD1|TRBJ1-2|TRBV5-1
TGCGCCAGCAGCTTGGGACAGGGTCTAGGCTACACCTTC
CASSLGQGLGYTF
>-|-|TRBJ1-3|TRBV14
TGTGCCAGCAGCGAAAGATCTGGAAACACCATATATTTT
CASSERSGNTIYF
>few|TRBD1|TRBJ1-5|TRBV19
TGTGCCAGTAGGTTTCCAGGGGGCGGCGGTCAGCCCCAGCATTTT
CASRFPGGGGQPQHF
>-|-|TRBJ2-2|TRBV27
TGTGCCAGCAGTTTATGGGGGTTAGGCACCGGGGAGCTGTTTTTT
CASSLWGLGTGELFF
>-|-|TRBJ2-3|TRBV5-6
TGTGCCAGCAGCCCAGAAGGTGTTTCAGATACGCAGTATTTT
CASSPEGVSDTQYF
>-|-|TRBJ2-2|TRBV7-8
TGTGCCAGCAGCCCCGGGGGACAGCACACCGGGGAGCTGTTTTTT
CASSPGGQHTGELFF
>-|TRBD1|TRBJ1-1|TRBV3-1/TRBV3-2
TGTGCCAGCAGCCCAGCCCGGGACAGTCGGACTTTCTTT
CASSPARDSRTFF
>-|-|TRBJ1-4|TRBV18
TGTGCCAGCTCACCACCCCTTCTTCAAGGGGAAAAACTGTTTTTT
CASSPPLLQGEKLFF
>-|-|TRBJ2-2|TRBV30
TGTGCCTGGAATCGGGGGAACACCGGGGAGCTGTTTTTT
CAWNRGNTGELFF
>once|TRBD1|TRBJ1-5|TRBV7-9
TGTGCCAGCAGCGAGACGACAGGGGGCCAGCCCCAGCATTTT
CASSETTGGQPQHF
>-|TRBD2|TRBJ2-7|TRBV5-5
TGTGCCAGCAGCTCTGAGCCTAGCGGGGCTTACTACGAGCAGTACTTC
CASSSEPSGAYYEQYF
>-|-|TRBJ2-3|TRBV6-1
TGTGCCAGCAGTGAAGGGCTAGCTTTTGGCACAGATACGCAGTATTTT
CASSEGLAFGTDTQYF
>-|-|TRBJ2-7|TRBV25-1
TGTGCCAGCAGTAGAACAGCCGGTCCCTACGAGCAGTACTTC
CASSRTAGPYEQYF
>-|-|TRBJ2-1|TRBV9
TGTGCCAGCAGCATCGACGGGAGTAGGTACAATGAGCAGTTCTTC
CASSIDGSRYNEQFF
>-|-|TRBJ2-7|TRBV5-4
TGTGCCAGCAGCTTGGCTGTGGGAGGAGGGTCAGAGGGAGCCTACGAGCAGTACTTC
CASSLAVGGGSEGAYEQYF
>-|-|TRBJ1-2|TRBV19
TGTGCCAGTAGTCTCCCGACAGAATGGGGCTACACCTTC
CASSLPTEWGYTF
>-|-|TRBJ1-1|TRBV18
TGTGCCAGCTCACCCCAGAGGGATGAAGCTTTCTTT
CASSPQRDEAFF
>-|TRBD2|TRBJ2-7|TRBV30
TGTGCCTGGAGTTTCGGGGGGGCGGGCAGCTCCTACGAGCAGTACTTC
CAWSFGGAGSSYEQYF
>-|-|TRBJ1-5|TRBV7-9
TGTGCCAGCAGCTTCGCGGACAGTTATAGCAATCAGCCCCAGCATTTT
CASSFADSYSNQPQHF
>-|-|TRBJ1-3|TRBV12-5
TGTGCTAGTGGTTCCCGGGGGGTCGACTCTGGAAACACCATATATTTT
CASGSRGVDSGNTIYF
>-|-|TRBJ2-2|TRBV12-3/TRBV12-4
TGTGCCAGCAGTTTAACTTTGGTCGGGGAGCTGTTTTTT
CASSLTLVGELFF
>-|-|TRBJ1-6|TRBV30
TGTGCCTGGAGTCGGGACACCCGTTATAATTCACCCCTCCACTTT
CAWSRDTRYNSPLHF
>-|TRBD2|TRBJ2-2|TRBV9
TGTGCCAGCAGCACCTCTAGCGGGAGCTTCCGGGAGCTGTTTTTT
CASSTSSGSFRELFF
>-|TRBD2|TRBJ2-1|TRBV5-6
TGTGCCAGCAGCTTGGAGTTCGGGACTAGCCTCGGTGAGCAGTTCTTC
CASSLEFGTSLGEQFF
>-|-|TRBJ2-7|TRBV7-8
TGTGCCAGCAGCTTAGTAGACCTCCGTGGGGAGCAGTACTTC
CASSLVDLRGEQYF
>once|-|TRBJ1-2|TRBV5-1
TGCGCCAGCAGCAGATCGGACAGAGACTATGGCTACACCTTC
CASSRSDRDYGYTF
>-|TRBD2|TRBJ2-7|TRBV27
TGTGCCAGCAGTCGGACTAGCGGAACCTACGAGCAGTACTTC
CASSRTSGTYEQYF
>-|-|TRBJ1-1|TRBV28
TGTGCCAGCAGTTTAATTAACAGGAACACTGAAGCTTTCTTT
CASSLINRNTEAFF